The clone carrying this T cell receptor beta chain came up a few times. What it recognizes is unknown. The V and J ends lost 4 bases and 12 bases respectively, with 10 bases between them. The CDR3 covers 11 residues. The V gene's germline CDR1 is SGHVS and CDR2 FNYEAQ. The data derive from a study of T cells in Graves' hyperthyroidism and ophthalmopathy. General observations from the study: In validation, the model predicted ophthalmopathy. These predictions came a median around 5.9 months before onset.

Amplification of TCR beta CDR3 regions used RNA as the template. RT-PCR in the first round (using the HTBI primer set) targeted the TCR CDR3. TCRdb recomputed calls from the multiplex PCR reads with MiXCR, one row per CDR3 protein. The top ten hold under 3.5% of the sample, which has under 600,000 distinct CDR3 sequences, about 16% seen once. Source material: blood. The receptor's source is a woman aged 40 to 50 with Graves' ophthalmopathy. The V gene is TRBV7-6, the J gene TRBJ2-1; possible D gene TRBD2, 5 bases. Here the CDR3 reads CASSSSSRQFF. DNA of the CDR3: TGTGCCAGCAGCTCTAGCTCCCGGCAGTTCTTC.